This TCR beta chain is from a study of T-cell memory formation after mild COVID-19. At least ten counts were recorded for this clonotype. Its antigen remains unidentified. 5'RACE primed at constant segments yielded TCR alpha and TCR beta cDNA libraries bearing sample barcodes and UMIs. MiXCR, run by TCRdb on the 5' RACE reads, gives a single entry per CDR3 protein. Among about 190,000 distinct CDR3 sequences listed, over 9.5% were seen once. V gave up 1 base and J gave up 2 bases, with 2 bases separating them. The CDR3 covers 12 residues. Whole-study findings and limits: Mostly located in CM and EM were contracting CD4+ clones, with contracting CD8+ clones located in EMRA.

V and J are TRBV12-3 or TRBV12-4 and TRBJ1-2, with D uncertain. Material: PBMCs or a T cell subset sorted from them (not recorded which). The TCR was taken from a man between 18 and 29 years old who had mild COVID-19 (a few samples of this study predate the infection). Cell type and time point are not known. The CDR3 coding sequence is TGTGCCAGCAGTTTAGGGAACTATGGCTACACCTTC. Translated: CASSLGNYGYTF.